The subject of this entry is one TCR beta chain. This sample was included in a study of blood T cell repertoires in COVID-19. As for the study in general: COVID-19 samples from acute and convalescent phases originated in the United States, Italy and Spain.

Study processing details: Reference gene primer amplification gave estimated nucleated cell counts. TCRdb keeps only in-frame clones here, not all; method: immunoSEQ multiplex PCR. That table supplies the V and J calls and clone size; D and trimming were determined from the DNA. Here the sample spans about 270,000 clones, more than 75% being singletons. This CDR3 contains 13 residues. Deletions cut 7 bases from V and 14 bases from J, with 23 bases between. Assignments of participants to cohorts depended upon their own reported clinical history. The chain has TRBV12-3 or TRBV12-4 and TRBJ1-2, with D possibly TRBD1 on 6 matching bases. The sequencing input was PBMCs or T cells enriched from blood (not recorded which). The TCR was taken from a woman between 35 and 50 years old with acute COVID-19. In DNA, the CDR3 is TGTGCCAGCACTCTCCACAACAGAGGGGGGGCAACCTTC. Amino acids: CASTLHNRGGATF.